What follows are 6 T cell receptor beta chains derived from one specimen sequenced in a study of shared clonotypes between healthy human individuals. Libraries were prepared by immunoSEQ multiplex PCR; TCRdb keeps only in-frame clonotypes and omits some of them. The table lists just over 2,000,000 clones, over 85% of them singletons. Naive CD8 cells lacked CD45RO and underwent positive selection for CCR7, leaving out terminally differentiated effector memory CD45RA+ cells. Sequencing was done on a sample of naive CD8+ T cells sorted from blood. The receptor source for this set is a man between 18 and 29 years old in good health.

The CDR3 DNA reads as TGTGCCAGCAGCTTAGATCCTGAAAGCTATGGCTACACCTTC. Translated: CASSLDPESYGYTF. V usage is TRBV7-6 and J usage is TRBJ1-2; no reliable D call. The ends were cut back, 1 base at V and 4 bases at J, with 10 bases in the middle. CDR1 is SGHVS and CDR2 is FNYEAQ in the germline V gene. This CDR3 comprises 14 residues.

This chain links TRBV11-2 with TRBJ2-2; D uncertain. Germline V gene lookup returns CDR1 SGHAT and CDR2 FQNNGV. The CDR3 totals 13 residues. With 6 bases removed from V and 5 bases from J, the gap between germline ends came to 10 bases. The CDR3 coding sequence is TGTGCCAGCAGTCCCGTTTGGACCGGGGAGCTGTTTTTT. It specifies CASSPVWTGELFF.

The chain carries TRBV27 and TRBJ2-2, with 9 positions matching TRBD1. The CDR3 spans 13 residues. Germline V gives CDR1 MNHEY, CDR2 SMNVEV (reference sequence). Trimming took 8 bases from V and 4 from J; bases not matched to a gene: 2. CDR3 sequence: CASGTGITGELFF. The CDR3 bases are TGTGCCAGCGGGACAGGGATCACCGGGGAGCTGTTTTTT.

This clone was detected only once. A much larger clonotype is one base distant, so this may be a read error. This sample also contains other DNA sequences that code for the same CDR3. The J gene is TRBJ1-6, the V gene TRBV27; D is undetermined. Germline V gene data show CDR1 as MNHEY and CDR2 as SMNVEV (reference sequence). This CDR3 has 13 amino acids. V was pared by 0 bases and J by 3 bases, with 0 bases between. For the CDR3, the DNA is TGTGCCAGCAGTTTATCCTATAATTCACCCCTCCACTTT. It codes for CASSLSYNSPLHF.

The rearrangement joins TRBV6-5 to TRBJ2-2; either TRBD1 or TRBD2 may fit D (6 bases each). Germline CDR1 reads MNHEY; CDR2 reads SVGAGI. The CDR3 runs 13 residues. V was pared by 9 bases and J by 6 bases, with 14 bases between. CDR3 sequence reads: CASLGGPAGELFF. The CDR3 bases are TGTGCCAGTCTTGGGGGGCCGGCCGGGGAGCTGTTTTTT.

The rearrangement uses TRBV30 and TRBJ2-4, with D perhaps TRBD1 (5 bases). Per germline, CDR1 GTSNPN and CDR2 SVGIG (reference sequence). The CDR3 has 16 residues. V was pared by 0 bases and J by 8 bases, with 20 bases between. CDR3 loop: CAWSVGYRQPGDIQYF. DNA for the CDR3: TGTGCCTGGAGTGTGGGATACCGACAGCCCGGCGACATTCAGTACTTC.